This T cell receptor (beta chain) was observed in a study of blood T cell repertoires in COVID-19. As processed by the authors: Counts of nucleated cells, estimated from reference gene primer amplification, were obtained. Sequenced by immunoSEQ multiplex PCR; TCRdb stores in-frame clones only, minus some. From that table come the V and J calls and clone size; the DNA was used to work out D and trimming. The sample carries approximately 470,000 clones, 87% recorded once. Deletions cut 2 bases from V and 4 bases from J, with 11 bases between. Germline CDR1 and CDR2: MNHEY and SVGEGT. There are 14 residues in the CDR3. Individuals aged about 18 to 89 years were recruited from 24 US areas.

The V gene is TRBV6-2 or TRBV6-3, the J gene TRBJ1-1; D gene unclear. This clonotype was obtained from a woman aged 18 to 35 who had recovered from COVID-19. Sequenced material: PBMCs or T cells enriched from blood (not recorded which). Here the CDR3 DNA reads TGTGCCAGCAGTTACCAGTACAGATCCACTGAAGCTTTCTTT. Translated: CASSYQYRSTEAFF.